This entry is about one TCR beta chain. The data originate from a study of technical replicates of blood from a few donors. Profiling relied on immunoSEQ multiplex PCR, and the TCRdb table lists in-frame clones only, not all of them. The repertoire includes 45,000 to 60,000 clones, about nine tenths of them detected once, and 3% to 4% sits in the top ten. Sequences were obtained from PBMCs. This TCR was recovered from a human donor in good health. Some clones in this sample may be carry-over from other donors' samples.

For the CDR3, the DNA is TGTGCCAGCAGCTTGGGACAGGCAAACACTGAAGCTTTCTTT. Its translation: CASSLGQANTEAFF. The gene calls are TRBV13 and TRBJ1-1, with 8 bases that match TRBD1. This CDR3 has 14 amino acids. The germline V gene has CDR1 PRHDT and CDR2 FYEKMQ (reference sequence). V shed 3 bases and J 2 bases; nucleotides not matched to a gene: 2.